The 14 T cell receptor beta chains below come from one sample, sequenced in a study of identical twins. A single record per CDR3 protein comes from TCRdb applying MiXCR to the 5' RACE reads. The repertoire holds 15,000 to 20,000 distinct CDR3 sequences, with around 70% as singletons. Sequencing was done on a sample of memory (CD45RO+) T cells sorted from blood. These receptors all come from a woman aged 18-29 years in good health. This table probably holds off-target reads from a library built for another chain.

The chain carries TRBV16 and TRBJ2-7; a weak D match, TRBD2 (6 bases). V was pared by 0 bases and J by 4 bases, with 10 bases between. This CDR3 has 14 amino acids. Germline-derived CDR1 and CDR2 are KGHSY and FQNENV. The CDR3 nucleotides are TGTGCCAGCAGCCAATCCCTACGGGGGTACGAGCAGTACTTC. Protein sequence: CASSQSLRGYEQYF.

The chain combines TRBV29-1 with TRBJ2-1; D is unclear. The CDR3 is 11 amino acids. With 6 bases removed from V and 5 bases from J, the gap between germline ends came to 8 bases. CDR1 and CDR2 from the germline V gene are SQVTM and ANQGSEA. The CDR3 coding sequence is TGCAGCGTAAGGACGCACAATGAGCAGTTCTTC. Its protein is CSVRTHNEQFF.

This chain connects TRBV12-3 or TRBV12-4 to TRBJ2-7; D is unresolved. CDR3 size: 12 residues. V lost 6 bases to trimming and J lost 4 bases, with 10 bases between them. In DNA, the CDR3 is TGTGCCAGCAGCCTAAGGAATTACGAGCAGTACTTC. Encoded protein: CASSLRNYEQYF.

This chain uses TRBV13 with TRBJ1-5, with D uncertain. Germline loops: CDR1 PRHDT, CDR2 FYEKMQ (reference sequence). CDR3 length: 12 amino acids. Between the trimmed V and J ends, which lost 8 bases and 0 bases, there was a span of 5 bases. CDR3 sequence: CASHDSNQPQHF. CDR3 nucleotides: TGTGCCAGCCATGATAGCAATCAGCCCCAGCATTTT.

This chain links TRBV19 with TRBJ1-5, with a possible D match to TRBD1 (5 bases). This CDR3 has 12 residues. Looked up from germline, CDR1 is LNHDA and CDR2 is SQIVND (reference sequence). V lost 6 bases and J 7 bases, leaving 10 bases between the germline ends. CDR3 region: CASRDGGQPQHF. The CDR3 DNA reads as TGTGCCAGTAGGGACGGGGGACAGCCCCAGCATTTT.

This clonotype was detected only once. This sequence joins TRBV7-9 and TRBJ2-7; 9 bases map to TRBD2. Trimming cost V 5 bases and J 6 bases; bases outside gene matches: 14. Germline CDR1 and CDR2: SEHNR and FQNEAQ (reference sequence). The CDR3 covers 16 residues. The CDR3 sequence: CASSLPLGAGGSEQYF. CDR3 DNA sequence: TGTGCCAGCAGCCTCCCTTTGGGAGCGGGAGGATCCGAGCAGTACTTC.

The rearrangement links TRBV6-2 or TRBV6-3 to TRBJ2-4, with TRBD2 matching 9 bases. Germline CDR1 reads MNHEY; CDR2 reads SVGEGT. V dropped 6 bases and J dropped 4; count of bases not matched to a gene: 10. The CDR3 totals 16 residues. CDR3 DNA: TGTGCCAGCAGGAGTAGCGGGAGTTCTCAGAAAAACATTCAGTACTTC. Protein product: CASRSSGSSQKNIQYF.

The J gene is TRBJ1-1, the V gene TRBV12-3 or TRBV12-4; D not certain. Trimming took 3 bases from V and 1 from J, leaving 9 bases between them. The CDR3 has 14 residues. This chain's CDR3 is CASSLGRKNTEAFF. The DNA of the CDR3 is TGTGCCAGCAGTTTGGGTCGGAAGAACACTGAAGCTTTCTTT.

The gene calls are TRBV21-1 and TRBJ2-7; TRBD2 reflects the table's D call only, with no check against the DNA. TRBV21-1 is shown as a pseudogene. This CDR3 comprises 18 residues. The DNA for the CDR3 is TGTGCCAGCAGCAAAGGAGGCCCCCGGCGGGAGCCCGTCTACGAGCAGTACTTC. Its protein product is CASSKGGPRREPVYEQYF.

CDR3 region: CASSLTEYGANVLTF. Written as DNA, the CDR3 is TGTGCCAGCAGTTTAACGGAGTATGGGGCCAACGTCCTGACTTTC. The rearrangement joins TRBV28 to TRBJ2-6; the D is unclear. Germline V gene data show CDR1 as MDHEN and CDR2 as SYDVKM. The germline V and J ends were trimmed by 2 bases and 3 bases, with 8 bases remaining between them. The CDR3 length is 15 residues.

The V call is TRBV10-3, the J call TRBJ2-2; TRBD2 aligns across 13 bases. Germline loops: CDR1 ENHRY, CDR2 SYGVKD. The CDR3 length is 17 residues. Trimming removed 3 bases from V and 0 bases from J; junction bases left unmatched: 1. Here the CDR3 DNA reads TGTGCCATCAGTGATGGGACTAGCGGGACGAACACCGGGGAGCTGTTTTTT. The encoded protein is CAISDGTSGTNTGELFF.

The chain couples TRBV29-1 to TRBJ2-7, with 9 bases that match TRBD1. CDR1 and CDR2 from the germline V gene are SQVTM and ANQGSEA. Losses at the gene ends were 3 bases for V and 7 bases for J; bases not matched to a gene: 7. The CDR3 spans 13 residues. CDR3 region: CSVETGGSGEQYF. Here the CDR3 DNA reads TGCAGCGTTGAGACAGGGGGGTCGGGGGAGCAGTACTTC.

This clonotype has only a few counts. The CDR3 reads CSAWVTTDTQYF. The CDR3 bases are TGCAGTGCTTGGGTTACCACAGATACGCAGTATTTT. This chain joins TRBV20-1 and TRBJ2-3; the D is unclear. The CDR3 is made up of 12 amino acids. Trimming took 5 bases from V and 2 from J, leaving 8 bases between them. Germline CDR1 reads DFQATT; CDR2 reads SNEGSKA (reference sequence).

The chain employs TRBV28 and TRBJ2-4; D might be TRBD2 (5 bases). Germline CDR1 reads MDHEN; CDR2 reads SYDVKM. The CDR3 extends over 16 amino acids. V gave up 5 bases and J gave up 1 base, with 15 bases separating them. CDR3 protein: CASSPYLSEAKNIQYF. CDR3 sequence (DNA): TGTGCCAGCAGTCCTTACCTTAGCGAGGCCAAAAACATTCAGTACTTC.